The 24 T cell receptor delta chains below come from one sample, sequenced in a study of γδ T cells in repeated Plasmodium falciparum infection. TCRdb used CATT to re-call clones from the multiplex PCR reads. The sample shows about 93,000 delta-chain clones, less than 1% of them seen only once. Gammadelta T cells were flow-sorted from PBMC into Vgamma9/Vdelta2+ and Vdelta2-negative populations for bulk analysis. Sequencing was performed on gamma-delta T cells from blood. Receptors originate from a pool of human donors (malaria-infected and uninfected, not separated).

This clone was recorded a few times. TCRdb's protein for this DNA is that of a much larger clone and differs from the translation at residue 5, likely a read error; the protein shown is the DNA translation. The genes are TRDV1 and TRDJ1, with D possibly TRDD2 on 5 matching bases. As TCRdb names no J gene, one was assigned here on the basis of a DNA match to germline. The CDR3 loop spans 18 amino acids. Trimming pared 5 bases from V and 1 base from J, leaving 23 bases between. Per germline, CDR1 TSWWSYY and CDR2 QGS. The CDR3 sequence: CALGSYLFPSYFTDKLIF. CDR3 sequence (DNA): TGTGCTCTTGGGAGCTACCTCTTCCCGTCTTACTTCACCGATAAACTCATCTTT.

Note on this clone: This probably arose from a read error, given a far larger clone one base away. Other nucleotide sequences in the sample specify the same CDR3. CDR3 sequence (DNA): TGCGCTCTTGGGGAATTTACTCCTGGCCGTACTGGGGGATACCGGACACTCATCTTT. It specifies CALGEFTPGRTGGYRTLIF. V gene TRDV1 combines with J gene TRDJ1; 12 nucleotides match TRDD3. TCRdb gives no J gene; it was assigned here by matching the DNA to germline. The CDR3 extends over 19 amino acids. Germline V gene sequence: CDR1 TSWWSYY, CDR2 QGS.

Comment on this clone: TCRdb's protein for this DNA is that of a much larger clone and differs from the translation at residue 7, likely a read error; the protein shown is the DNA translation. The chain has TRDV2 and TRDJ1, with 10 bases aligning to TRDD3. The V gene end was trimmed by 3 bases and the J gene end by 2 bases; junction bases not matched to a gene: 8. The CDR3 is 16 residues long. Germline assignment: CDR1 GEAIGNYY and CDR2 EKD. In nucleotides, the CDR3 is TGTGCCTGTGACCCCCTAACGGGGGATACGACCGATAAACTCATCTTT. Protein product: CACDPLTGDTTDKLIF.

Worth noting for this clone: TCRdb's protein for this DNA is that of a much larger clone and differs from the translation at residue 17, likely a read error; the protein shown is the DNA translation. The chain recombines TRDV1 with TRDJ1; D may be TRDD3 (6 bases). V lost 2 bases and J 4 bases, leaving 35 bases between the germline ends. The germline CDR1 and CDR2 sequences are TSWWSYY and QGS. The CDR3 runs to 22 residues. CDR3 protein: CALGETSAELPLLGYGVDKLIF. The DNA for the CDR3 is TGTGCTCTTGGGGAAACGTCCGCAGAACTACCGCTACTGGGCTATGGGGTCGATAAACTCATCTTT.

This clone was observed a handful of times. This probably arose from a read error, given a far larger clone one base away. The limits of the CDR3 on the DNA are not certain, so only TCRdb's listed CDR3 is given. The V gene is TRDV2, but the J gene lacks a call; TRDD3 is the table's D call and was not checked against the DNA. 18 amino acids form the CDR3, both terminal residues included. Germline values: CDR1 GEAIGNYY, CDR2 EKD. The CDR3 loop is CACDTVGTWGDGADKLIF.

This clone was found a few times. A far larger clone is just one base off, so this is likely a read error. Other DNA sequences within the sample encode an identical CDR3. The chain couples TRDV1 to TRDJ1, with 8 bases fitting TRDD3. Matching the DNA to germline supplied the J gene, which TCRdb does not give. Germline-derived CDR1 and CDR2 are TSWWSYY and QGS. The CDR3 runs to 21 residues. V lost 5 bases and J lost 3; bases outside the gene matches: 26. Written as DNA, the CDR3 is TGTGCTCTTGGGAAGCTTGGATATTTAGAGAGGGGGGATATCGTGCCCGATAAACTCATCTTT. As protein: CALGKLGYLERGDIVPDKLIF.

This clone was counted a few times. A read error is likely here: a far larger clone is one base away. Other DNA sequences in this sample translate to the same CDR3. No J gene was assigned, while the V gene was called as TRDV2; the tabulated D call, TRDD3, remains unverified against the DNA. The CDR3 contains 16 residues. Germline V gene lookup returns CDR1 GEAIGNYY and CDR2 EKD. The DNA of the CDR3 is TGTGCCTGTGATCGGGTACTGGGGGATACCTCCCTTAAACTAATCTTT. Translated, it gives CACDRVLGDTSLKLIF.

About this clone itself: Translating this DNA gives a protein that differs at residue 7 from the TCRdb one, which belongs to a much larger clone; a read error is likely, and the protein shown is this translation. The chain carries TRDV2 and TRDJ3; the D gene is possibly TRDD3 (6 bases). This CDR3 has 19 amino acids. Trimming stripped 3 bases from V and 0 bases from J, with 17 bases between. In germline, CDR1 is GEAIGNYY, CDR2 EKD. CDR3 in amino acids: CACDRGTGHISWDTRQMFF. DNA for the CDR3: TGTGCCTGTGACCGGGGGACAGGGCACATCTCCTGGGACACCCGACAGATGTTTTTC.

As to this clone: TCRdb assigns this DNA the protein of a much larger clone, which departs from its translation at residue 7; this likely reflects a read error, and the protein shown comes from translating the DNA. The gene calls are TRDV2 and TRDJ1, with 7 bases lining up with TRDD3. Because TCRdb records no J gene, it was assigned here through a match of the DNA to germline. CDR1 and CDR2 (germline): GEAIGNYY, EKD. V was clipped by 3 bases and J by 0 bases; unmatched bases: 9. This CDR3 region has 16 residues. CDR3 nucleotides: TGTGCCTGTGACTCTCTACGGGGGATTTACACCGATAAACTCATCTTT. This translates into CACDSLRGIYTDKLIF.

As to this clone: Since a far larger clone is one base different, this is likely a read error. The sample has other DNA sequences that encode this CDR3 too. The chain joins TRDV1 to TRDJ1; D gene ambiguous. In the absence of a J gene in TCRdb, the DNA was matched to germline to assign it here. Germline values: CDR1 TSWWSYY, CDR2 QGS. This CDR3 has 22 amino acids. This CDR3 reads CALGEMKARMRRFTGYTDKLIF. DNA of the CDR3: TGTGCTCTTGGGGAAATGAAGGCTCGAATGAGGAGATTTACCGGGTACACCGACAAACTCATCTTT.

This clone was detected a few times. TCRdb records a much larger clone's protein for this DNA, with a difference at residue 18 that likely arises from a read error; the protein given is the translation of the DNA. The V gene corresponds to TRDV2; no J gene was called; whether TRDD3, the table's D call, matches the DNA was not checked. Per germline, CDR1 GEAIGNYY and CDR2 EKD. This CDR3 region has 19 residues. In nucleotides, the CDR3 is TGTGCCTGTGACGCTCTACTGGGGGATACGAACCGATTGAGCGATAAACTCACCTTT. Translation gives CACDALLGDTNRLSDKLTF.

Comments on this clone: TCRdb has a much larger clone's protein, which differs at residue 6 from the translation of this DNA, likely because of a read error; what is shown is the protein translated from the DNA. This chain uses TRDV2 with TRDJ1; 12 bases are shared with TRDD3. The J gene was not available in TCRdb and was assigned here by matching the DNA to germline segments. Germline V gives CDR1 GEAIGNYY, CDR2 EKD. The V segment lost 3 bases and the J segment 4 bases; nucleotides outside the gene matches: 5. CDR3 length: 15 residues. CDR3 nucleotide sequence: TGTGCCTGTGACCAAGCTGGGGGATACGGCGATAAACTCATCTTT. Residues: CACDQAGGYGDKLIF.

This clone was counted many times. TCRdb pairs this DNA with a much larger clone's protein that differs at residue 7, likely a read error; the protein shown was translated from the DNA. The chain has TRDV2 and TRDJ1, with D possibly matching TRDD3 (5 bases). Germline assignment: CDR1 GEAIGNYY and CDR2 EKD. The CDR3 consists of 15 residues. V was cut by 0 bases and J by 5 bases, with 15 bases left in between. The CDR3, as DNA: TGTGCCTGTGACACCGTGGAGGGATCTAAAGATAAACTCATCTTT. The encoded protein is CACDTVEGSKDKLIF.

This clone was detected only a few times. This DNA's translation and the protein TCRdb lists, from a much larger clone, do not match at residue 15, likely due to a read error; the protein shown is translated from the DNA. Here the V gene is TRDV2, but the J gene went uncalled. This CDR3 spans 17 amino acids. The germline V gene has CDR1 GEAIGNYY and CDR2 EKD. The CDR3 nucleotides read TGTGCCTGTGATTCCCGGTTTATACCTACCTTCACCGATAAACCCATCTTT. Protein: CACDSRFIPTFTDKPIF.

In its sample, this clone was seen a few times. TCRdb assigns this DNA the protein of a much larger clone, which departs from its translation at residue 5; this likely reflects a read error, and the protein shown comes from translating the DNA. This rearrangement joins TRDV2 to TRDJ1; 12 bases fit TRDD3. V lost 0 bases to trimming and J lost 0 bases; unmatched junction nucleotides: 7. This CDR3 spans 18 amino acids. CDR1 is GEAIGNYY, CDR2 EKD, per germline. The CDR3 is CACDTLLGDTGYTDKLIF. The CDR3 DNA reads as TGTGCCTGTGACACCCTACTGGGGGATACAGGGTACACCGATAAACTCATCTTT.

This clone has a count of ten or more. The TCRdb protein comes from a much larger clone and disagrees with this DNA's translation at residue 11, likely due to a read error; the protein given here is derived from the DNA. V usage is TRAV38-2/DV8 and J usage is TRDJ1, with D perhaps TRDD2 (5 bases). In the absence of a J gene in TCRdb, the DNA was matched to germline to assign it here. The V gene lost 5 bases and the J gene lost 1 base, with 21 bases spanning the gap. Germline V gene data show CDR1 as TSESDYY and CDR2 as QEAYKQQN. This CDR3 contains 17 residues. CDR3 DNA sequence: TGTGCTTATAGCGACCGAACCCTTCACTCTAGCACCGATAAACTCATCTTT. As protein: CAYSDRTLHSSTDKLIF.

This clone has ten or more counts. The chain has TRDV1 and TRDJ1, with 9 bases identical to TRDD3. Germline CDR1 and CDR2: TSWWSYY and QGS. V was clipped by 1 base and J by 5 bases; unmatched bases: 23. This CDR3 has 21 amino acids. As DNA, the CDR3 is TGTGCTCTTGGGGAACCGTGCGGGACCTTGGCCGGGGGATACAACGGGGATAAACTCATCTTT. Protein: CALGEPCGTLAGGYNGDKLIF.

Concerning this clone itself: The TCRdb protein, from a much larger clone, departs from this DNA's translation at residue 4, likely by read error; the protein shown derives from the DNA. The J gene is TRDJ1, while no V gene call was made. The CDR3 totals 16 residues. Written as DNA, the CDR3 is TGTGCTCTTGAGGAAGTACCCGCCTATACCACCGATAAACTCATCTTT. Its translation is CALEEVPAYTTDKLIF.

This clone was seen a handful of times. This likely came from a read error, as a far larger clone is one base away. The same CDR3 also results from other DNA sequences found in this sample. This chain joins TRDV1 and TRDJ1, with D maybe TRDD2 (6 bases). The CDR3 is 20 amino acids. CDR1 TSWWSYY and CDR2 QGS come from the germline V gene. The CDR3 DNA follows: TGTGCTCTTGGGGAATCTACCTTTCCCCTTCCACAGTTGTACTGCTGTAAACTCATCTTC. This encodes CALGESTFPLPQLYCCKLIF.

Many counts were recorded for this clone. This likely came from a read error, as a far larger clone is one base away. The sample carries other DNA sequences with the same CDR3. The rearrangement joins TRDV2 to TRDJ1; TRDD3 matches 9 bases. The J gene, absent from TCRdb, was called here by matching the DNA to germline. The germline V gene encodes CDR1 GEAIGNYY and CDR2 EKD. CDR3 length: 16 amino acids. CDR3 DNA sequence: TGTGCCTGCGACACCCTGGGGGATGAGGAAGCCGATAAACTCATCTTT. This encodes CACDTLGDEEADKLIF.

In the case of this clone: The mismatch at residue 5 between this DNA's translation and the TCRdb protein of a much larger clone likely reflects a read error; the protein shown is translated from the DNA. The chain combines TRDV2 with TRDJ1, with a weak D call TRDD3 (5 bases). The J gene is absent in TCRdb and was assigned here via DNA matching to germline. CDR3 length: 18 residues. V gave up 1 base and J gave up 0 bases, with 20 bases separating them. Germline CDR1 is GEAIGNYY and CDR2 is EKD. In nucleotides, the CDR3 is TGTGCCTGTGACACAGTTTTAGGTGTGGGATCGAACACCGATAAACTCATCTTT. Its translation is CACDTVLGVGSNTDKLIF.

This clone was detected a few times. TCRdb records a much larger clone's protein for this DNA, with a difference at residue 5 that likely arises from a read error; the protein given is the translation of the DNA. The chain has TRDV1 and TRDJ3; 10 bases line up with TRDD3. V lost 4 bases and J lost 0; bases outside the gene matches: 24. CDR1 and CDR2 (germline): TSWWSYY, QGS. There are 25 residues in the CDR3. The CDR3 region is CALGGLGTLLSLGDRSSWDTRQMFF. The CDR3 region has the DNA TGTGCTCTTGGGGGACTAGGGACTTTACTATCACTGGGGGATCGTAGCTCCTGGGACACCCGACAGATGTTTTTC.

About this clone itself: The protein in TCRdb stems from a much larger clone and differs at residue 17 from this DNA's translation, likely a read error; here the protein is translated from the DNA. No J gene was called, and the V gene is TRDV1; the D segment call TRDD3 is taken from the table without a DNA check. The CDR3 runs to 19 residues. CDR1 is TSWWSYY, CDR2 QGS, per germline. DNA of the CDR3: TGTGCTCTTGGGAGACGTTCCAAACAGGTGGGGACTTACACCGATAAACCCATCTTT. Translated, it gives CALGRRSKQVGTYTDKPIF.

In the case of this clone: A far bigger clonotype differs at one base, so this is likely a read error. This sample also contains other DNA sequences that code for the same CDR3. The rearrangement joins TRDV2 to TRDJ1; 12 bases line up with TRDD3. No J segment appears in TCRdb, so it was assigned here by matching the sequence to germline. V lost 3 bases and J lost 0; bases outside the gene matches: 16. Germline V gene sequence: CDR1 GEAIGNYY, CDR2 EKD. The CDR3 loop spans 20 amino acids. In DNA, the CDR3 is TGTGCCTGTGACTCCGTCAACGACTGGGGGATACCTAACTACACCGATAAACTCATCTTT. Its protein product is CACDSVNDWGIPNYTDKLIF.